This T cell receptor beta chain emerged from a study of human T cells and chemical hapten exposure. Looking at the study overall: Chiefly women, the patients showed alopecia areata, totalis or universalis.

As processed by the authors: A per-sample median of about 100,000 TCRs was observed, with counts ranging from about 23,224 to 690,600. MiXCR, applied by TCRdb to the RACE reads, yields one record per CDR3 protein. These V and J calls are TCRdb output, not the study's own analysis. The sample carries approximately 160,000 distinct CDR3 sequences, about a quarter recorded once. General study points: Sensitization with DPC brought no change to TCRs above 1 in 1000 in frequency.

The time point: patch test 3, about 24 weeks after DPC sensitization. Treatment denoted: therapeutic diphenylcyclopropenone sensitization with weekly scalp DPC. As concerns this clonotype: What it binds is unknown.

This CDR3 is built from 14 residues. CDR1 is LGHDT and CDR2 is YNNKEL in the germline V gene (reference sequence). V lost 4 bases and J 5 bases, leaving 14 bases between the germline ends. The chain uses TRBV3-1 and TRBJ1-1; D might be TRBD1 (5 bases). Here the sequenced sample was whole blood, taken in connection with sensitization to the hapten diphenylcyclopropenone (DPC). The clonotype comes from a woman between 18 and 30 years old with alopecia areata. Some clones in this sample may be carry-over from other donors' samples. In DNA form, the CDR3 reads TGTGCCAGCAGCCCCGGGACCCGGAGTACTGAAGCTTTCTTT. Its protein product is CASSPGTRSTEAFF.